Included here is one T cell receptor (beta chain) sequence, with context. Antigen specificity is unknown. Trimming shortened V by 3 bases and J by 4 bases, and 15 bases separated the two germline ends. There are 14 residues in the CDR3. CDR1 is GTSNPN and CDR2 is SVGIG in the germline V gene (reference sequence). This specimen belongs to a study of T cell responses to AZD1222 COVID-19 vaccine. Whether given at about 4 or about 12 weeks, second doses were pooled. Findings and limits, study-wide: Clonal diversity may have been underestimated in mostly white British donors.

TCRdb keeps only in-frame clones here, not all; method: immunoSEQ multiplex PCR. The sample includes 150,000 to 200,000 clones, 92% of them seen just once. Sequencing was performed on peripheral blood, taken 28 days after the second AZD1222 dose. V gene TRBV30 combines with J gene TRBJ1-1, with D possibly TRBD1 on 6 matching bases. This TCR was recovered from an adult who received the AZD1222 COVID-19 vaccine. CDR3 in DNA: TGTGCCTGGAGCGGAACGAGGGGGGGCACTGAAGCTTTCTTT. Amino acids: CAWSGTRGGTEAFF.